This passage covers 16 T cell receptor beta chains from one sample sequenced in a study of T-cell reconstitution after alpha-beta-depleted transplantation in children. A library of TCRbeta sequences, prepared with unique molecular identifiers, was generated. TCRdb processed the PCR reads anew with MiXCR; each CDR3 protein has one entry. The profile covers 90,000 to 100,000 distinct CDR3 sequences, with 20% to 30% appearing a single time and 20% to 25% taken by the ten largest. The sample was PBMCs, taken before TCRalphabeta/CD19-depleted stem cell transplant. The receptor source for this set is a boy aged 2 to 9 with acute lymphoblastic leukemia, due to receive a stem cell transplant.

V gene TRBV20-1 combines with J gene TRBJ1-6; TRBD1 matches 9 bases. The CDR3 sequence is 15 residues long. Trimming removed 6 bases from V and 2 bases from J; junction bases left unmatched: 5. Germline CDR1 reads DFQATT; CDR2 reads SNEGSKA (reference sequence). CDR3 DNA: TGCAGTGCCAGACAGGGGGGGACCTATAATTCACCCCTCCACTTT. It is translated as CSARQGGTYNSPLHF.

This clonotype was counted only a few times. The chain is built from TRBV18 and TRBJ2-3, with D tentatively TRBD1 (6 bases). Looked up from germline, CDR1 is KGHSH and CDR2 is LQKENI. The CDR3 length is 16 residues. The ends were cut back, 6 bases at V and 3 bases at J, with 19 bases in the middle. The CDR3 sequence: CASSQRGGDSTDTQYF. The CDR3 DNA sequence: TGTGCCAGCTCCCAACGAGGGGGAGATTCAACAGATACGCAGTATTTT. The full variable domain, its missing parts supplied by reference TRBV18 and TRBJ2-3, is NAGVMQNPRHLVRRRGQEARLRCSPMKGHSHVYWYRQLPEEGLKFMVYLQKENIIDESGMPKERFSAEFPKEGPSILRIQQVVRGDSAAYFCASSQRGGDSTDTQYFGPGTRLTVL.

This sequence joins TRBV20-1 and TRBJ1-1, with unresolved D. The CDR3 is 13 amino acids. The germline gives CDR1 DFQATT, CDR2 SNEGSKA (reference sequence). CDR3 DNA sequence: TGCAGCGCTCTGGCCCACATGAACACTGAAGCTTTCTTT. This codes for CSALAHMNTEAFF.

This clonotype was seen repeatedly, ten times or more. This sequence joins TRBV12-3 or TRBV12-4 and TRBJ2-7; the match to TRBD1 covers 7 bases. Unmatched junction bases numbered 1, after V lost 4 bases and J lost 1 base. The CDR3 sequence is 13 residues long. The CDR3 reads CASSSRGSYEQYF. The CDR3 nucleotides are TGTGCCAGCAGTTCCAGGGGGTCCTACGAGCAGTACTTC.

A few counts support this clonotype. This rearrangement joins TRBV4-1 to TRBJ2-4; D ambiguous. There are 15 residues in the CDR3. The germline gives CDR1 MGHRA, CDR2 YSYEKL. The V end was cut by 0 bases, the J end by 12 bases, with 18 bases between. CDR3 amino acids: CASSQEGSGPFPQYF. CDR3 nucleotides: TGCGCCAGCAGCCAAGAGGGGTCTGGCCCTTTTCCTCAGTACTTC.

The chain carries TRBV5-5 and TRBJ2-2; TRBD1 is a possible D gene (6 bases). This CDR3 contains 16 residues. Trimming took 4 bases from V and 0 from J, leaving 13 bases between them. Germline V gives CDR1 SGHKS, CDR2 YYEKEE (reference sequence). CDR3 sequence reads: CASSRLTGPNTGELFF. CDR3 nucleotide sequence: TGTGCCAGCAGCCGTCTGACAGGTCCGAACACCGGGGAGCTGTTTTTT.

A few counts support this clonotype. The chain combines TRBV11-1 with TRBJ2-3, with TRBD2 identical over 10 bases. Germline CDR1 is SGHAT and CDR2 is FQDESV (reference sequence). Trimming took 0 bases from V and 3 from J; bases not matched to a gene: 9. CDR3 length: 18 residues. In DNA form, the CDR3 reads TGTGCCAGCAGCTTAGCGTACAGCGGGAGGGCCGGGACAGATACGCAGTATTTT. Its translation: CASSLAYSGRAGTDTQYF.

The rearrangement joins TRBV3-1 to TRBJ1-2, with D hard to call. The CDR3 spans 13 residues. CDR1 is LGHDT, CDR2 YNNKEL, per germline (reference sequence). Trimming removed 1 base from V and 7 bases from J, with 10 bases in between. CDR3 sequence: CASSQGSVAGYTF. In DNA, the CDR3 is TGTGCCAGCAGCCAAGGTAGTGTAGCTGGCTACACCTTC. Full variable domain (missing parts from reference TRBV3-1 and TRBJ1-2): DTAVSQTPKYLVTQMGNDKSIKCEQNLGHDTMYWYKQDSKKFLKIMFSYNNKELIINETVPNRFSPKSPDKAHLNLHINSLELGDSAVYFCASSQGSVAGYTFGSGTRLTVV.

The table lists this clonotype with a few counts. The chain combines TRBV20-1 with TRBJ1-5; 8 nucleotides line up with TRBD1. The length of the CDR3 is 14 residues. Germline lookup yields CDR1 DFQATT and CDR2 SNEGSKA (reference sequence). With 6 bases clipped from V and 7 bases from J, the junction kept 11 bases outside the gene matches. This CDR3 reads CSARTGTTQQPQHF. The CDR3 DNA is TGCAGTGCGAGGACAGGGACCACTCAACAGCCCCAGCATTTT.

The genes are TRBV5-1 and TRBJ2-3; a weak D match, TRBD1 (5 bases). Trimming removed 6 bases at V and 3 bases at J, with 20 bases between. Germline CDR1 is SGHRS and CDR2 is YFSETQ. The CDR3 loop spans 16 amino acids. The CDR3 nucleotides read TGCGCCAGCACAAGGGGAATACACCTGGGGACAGATACGCAGTATTTT. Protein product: CASTRGIHLGTDTQYF.

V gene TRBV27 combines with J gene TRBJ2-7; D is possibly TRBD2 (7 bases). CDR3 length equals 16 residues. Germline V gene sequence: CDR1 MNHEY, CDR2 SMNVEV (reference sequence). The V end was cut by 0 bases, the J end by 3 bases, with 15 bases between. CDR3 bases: TGTGCCAGCAGTTTATCAGGGGGGGAGAAGAGCTACGAGCAGTACTTC. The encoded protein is CASSLSGGEKSYEQYF.

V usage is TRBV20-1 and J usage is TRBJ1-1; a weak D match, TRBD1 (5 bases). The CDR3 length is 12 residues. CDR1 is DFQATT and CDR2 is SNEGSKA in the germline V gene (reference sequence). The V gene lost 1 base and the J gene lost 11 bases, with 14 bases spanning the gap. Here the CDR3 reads CSARGGVKGAFF. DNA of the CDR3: TGCAGTGCTAGAGGAGGGGTGAAGGGGGCTTTCTTT.

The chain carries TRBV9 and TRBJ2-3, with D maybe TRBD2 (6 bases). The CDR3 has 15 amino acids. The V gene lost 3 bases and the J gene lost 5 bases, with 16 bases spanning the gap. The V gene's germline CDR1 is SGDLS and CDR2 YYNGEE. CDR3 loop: CASSDGGGAVDTQYF. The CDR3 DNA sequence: TGTGCCAGCAGCGATGGCGGAGGGGCGGTAGATACGCAGTATTTT.

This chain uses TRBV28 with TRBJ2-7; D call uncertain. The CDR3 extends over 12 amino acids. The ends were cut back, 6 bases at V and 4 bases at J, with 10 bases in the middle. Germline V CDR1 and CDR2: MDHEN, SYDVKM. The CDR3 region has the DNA TGTGCCAGCAGAGCTTCAGGTTACGAGCAGTACTTC. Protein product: CASRASGYEQYF.

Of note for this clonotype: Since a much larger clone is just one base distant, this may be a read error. The CDR3 DNA sequence: TGCGCCTGCAGCCAAGGAGCGGAACGGAGCTCCTACGAGCAGTACTTC. It is translated as CACSQGAERSSYEQYF. The chain employs TRBV4-1 and TRBJ2-7, with TRBD2 as a possible D gene (5 bases). CDR1 is MGHRA, CDR2 YSYEKL, per germline. This CDR3 has 16 amino acids.

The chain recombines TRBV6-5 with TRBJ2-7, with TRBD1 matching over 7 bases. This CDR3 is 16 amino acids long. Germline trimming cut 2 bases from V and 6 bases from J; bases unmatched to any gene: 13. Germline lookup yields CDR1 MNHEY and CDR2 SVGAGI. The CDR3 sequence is CASSYTRGQGVGEQYF. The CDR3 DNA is TGTGCCAGCAGTTACACCCGGGGTCAGGGGGTAGGCGAGCAGTACTTC.